These 23 T cell receptor beta chains share one sample of origin, sequenced in a study of vaccination and CD4 T cells after COVID-19. What these receptors recognize is not known. The treatment here: roughly ten-day PBMC culture with coronavirus spike peptide pools or control peptides (ViraFEST assay). From the unexposed donor, CD4+ T cells were collected ahead of the COVID-19 pandemic (2011-2018). Cultured CD4+ T cell DNA was sequenced using the Oncomine TCR Beta short-read assay. TCRdb recomputed calls from the PCR reads with MiXCR, one row per CDR3 protein. The sample carries thousands of distinct CDR3 sequences, around 41% recorded once. The source material was CD4+ T cells from blood, cultured in vitro. These TCRs come from a human donor in good health.

The chain combines TRBV2 with TRBJ1-3, with 7 bases fitting TRBD1. The V and J ends lost 6 bases and 0 bases, in that order; junction bases with no gene match: 2. The CDR3 loop spans 14 amino acids. Germline V gives CDR1 SNHLY, CDR2 FYNNEI. The CDR3 region has the DNA TGTGCCAGCAGGGGGGACAGCTCTGGAAACACCATATATTTT. This encodes CASRGDSSGNTIYF.

The CDR3 reads CASSVGGLSYNEQFF. In nucleotides, the CDR3 is TGTGCCAGCAGCGTCGGGGGTCTCTCCTACAATGAGCAGTTCTTC. The J gene is TRBJ2-1, the V gene TRBV12-3 or TRBV12-4; D perhaps matches TRBD2 (6 bases). The CDR3 consists of 15 residues. The V and J ends lost 6 bases and 0 bases respectively, with 12 bases between them.

J is TRBJ1-2 and V is TRBV6-5; weak D call: TRBD1 (6 bases). Germline CDR1 is MNHEY and CDR2 is SVGAGI. The CDR3 runs 14 residues. Between the trimmed V and J ends, which lost 3 bases and 4 bases, there was a span of 12 bases. The CDR3 loop reads CASSYGTRFYGYTF. CDR3 DNA: TGTGCCAGCAGTTATGGGACACGATTCTATGGCTACACCTTC.

Here the CDR3 reads CSARDKDRGVTEAFF. CDR3 nucleotide sequence: TGCAGTGCTAGAGATAAGGACAGGGGAGTAACTGAAGCTTTCTTT. V gene TRBV20-1 combines with J gene TRBJ1-1, with 9 bases matching TRBD1. The V segment lost 0 bases and the J segment 5 bases; nucleotides outside the gene matches: 7. CDR1 DFQATT and CDR2 SNEGSKA come from the germline V gene (reference sequence). The CDR3 spans 15 residues.

This clonotype occurred a few times. This chain links TRBV6-5 with TRBJ1-1; 7 nucleotides align to TRBD1. V shed 4 bases and J 0 bases; nucleotides not matched to a gene: 5. CDR1 and CDR2 (germline): MNHEY, SVGAGI. This CDR3 has 15 residues. The CDR3 sequence is CASSWTGGMNTEAFF. The CDR3 region has the DNA TGTGCCAGCAGTTGGACAGGAGGTATGAACACTGAAGCTTTCTTT.

This clonotype came up a few times. Compared with germline, one end of the junction differs, possibly owing to a read error. The rearrangement uses TRBV10-1 and TRBJ2-1; 9 bases fit TRBD1. CDR1 is WNHNN, CDR2 SYGVQD, per germline (reference sequence). This CDR3 is built from 14 residues. CDR3 protein: CASSDRTGVVKMVF. Written as DNA, the CDR3 is TGCGCCAGCAGTGATAGGACAGGGGTCGTCAAGATGGTCTTC.

V is TRBV12-3 or TRBV12-4 and J is TRBJ1-5; TRBD1 matches 7 bases. With V trimmed by 6 bases and J by 9 bases, 11 bases remained unmatched. CDR3 length: 14 amino acids. The CDR3, as DNA: TGTGCCAGCAGGAACGGACAGGTCCACGGGCCCCAGCATTTT. This translates into CASRNGQVHGPQHF.

The chain has TRBV20-1 and TRBJ2-2; D unclear. This CDR3 has 12 residues. The V end was cut by 5 bases, the J end by 7 bases, with 11 bases between. Germline lookup yields CDR1 DFQATT and CDR2 SNEGSKA (reference sequence). CDR3 coding DNA: TGCAGTGCTTTAGCCCGTAACGGGGAGCTGTTTTTT. This sequence encodes CSALARNGELFF.

The chain is built from TRBV2 and TRBJ1-5; D is ambiguous. The V gene lost 4 bases and the J gene lost 0 bases, with 7 bases spanning the gap. The CDR3 spans 14 residues. Germline CDR1 is SNHLY and CDR2 is FYNNEI. The CDR3: CASSVFISNQPQHF. As DNA, the CDR3 is TGTGCCAGCAGTGTTTTTATTAGCAATCAGCCCCAGCATTTT.

This clonotype was seen more than once but under ten times. CDR3 coding DNA: TGCAGTGCTGCCACCGGGACAGCACGCTCCTATAATTCACCCCTCCACTTT. Amino acid sequence: CSAATGTARSYNSPLHF. The J gene is TRBJ1-6, the V gene TRBV20-1; TRBD1 matches 7 bases. The trim removed 5 bases at V and 0 bases at J, leaving 10 bases unmatched. The CDR3 is 17 residues long. Germline loops: CDR1 DFQATT, CDR2 SNEGSKA (reference sequence).

This clonotype has only one observation. The CDR3 reads CASSRREGSTDTQYF. The CDR3, as DNA: TGTGCCAGCAGCCGTCGGGAGGGGTCCACAGATACGCAGTATTTT. This rearrangement joins TRBV11-2 to TRBJ2-3; 8 bases match TRBD2. V lost 5 bases, J lost 2 bases, and 6 bases stayed unmatched. The CDR3 is 15 amino acids. CDR1 and CDR2 from the germline V gene are SGHAT and FQNNGV.

This clonotype has just a few counts. This chain uses TRBV6-1 with TRBJ1-5; D is possibly TRBD1 (6 bases). The CDR3 extends over 15 amino acids. The germline V and J ends were trimmed by 7 bases and 2 bases, with 15 bases remaining between them. CDR1 is MNHNS and CDR2 is SASEGT in the germline V gene. The CDR3 spells CASISGAAGNQPQHF. CDR3 sequence (DNA): TGTGCCAGCATCTCGGGGGCTGCGGGCAATCAGCCCCAGCATTTT.

V is TRBV12-3 or TRBV12-4 and J is TRBJ2-7; D call uncertain. This CDR3 has 11 amino acids. The germline V and J ends were trimmed by 6 bases and 3 bases, with 6 bases remaining between them. The CDR3 sequence: CASSRNYEQYF. The CDR3 DNA is TGTGCCAGCAGCCGTAACTACGAGCAGTACTTC.

This clonotype ranks as large. The rearrangement joins TRBV7-2 to TRBJ1-1; D gene uncertain. The CDR3 has 14 amino acids. Trimming removed 11 bases at V and 1 base at J, with 17 bases between. The germline V gene encodes CDR1 SGHTA and CDR2 FQGNSA. The CDR3 nucleotides are TGTGCCCGAGACCGGAGGGAAACGAACACTGAAGCTTTCTTT. Residues: CARDRRETNTEAFF.

This clonotype was picked up a small number of times. The genes are TRBV20-1 and TRBJ2-3, with D hard to call. CDR1 is DFQATT and CDR2 is SNEGSKA in the germline V gene (reference sequence). The V gene lost 1 base and the J gene lost 2 bases, with 7 bases spanning the gap. This CDR3 has 13 amino acids. The CDR3 reads CSARGRFTDTQYF. The CDR3 DNA is TGCAGTGCTAGAGGCAGATTCACAGATACGCAGTATTTT.

This clonotype came up a few times. V gene TRBV14 combines with J gene TRBJ1-2, with D hard to call. Trimming removed 0 bases from V and 6 bases from J, with 14 bases in between. Germline CDR1 reads SGHDN; CDR2 reads FVKESK. CDR3 size: 15 residues. CDR3 nucleotides: TGTGCCAGCAGCCAAGATTTCAGCGGATTGGATGGCTACACCTTC. This codes for CASSQDFSGLDGYTF.

This clonotype was found once. The J gene is TRBJ1-5, the V gene TRBV6-1; maybe TRBD1 (6 bases). Per the germline V gene, CDR1 is MNHNS and CDR2 is SASEGT. The CDR3 has 15 residues. V gave up 6 bases and J gave up 4 bases, with 16 bases separating them. The CDR3: CASRSDSSVNQPQHF. CDR3 sequence (DNA): TGTGCCAGCAGGTCGGACAGCTCGGTTAATCAGCCCCAGCATTTT.

The chain employs TRBV2 and TRBJ1-3; the match to TRBD1 covers 8 bases. CDR3 length: 13 residues. Germline CDR1 SNHLY, CDR2 FYNNEI. With 6 bases clipped from V and 7 bases from J, the junction kept 5 bases outside the gene matches. CDR3: CASSGYRGNTIYF. The DNA for the CDR3 is TGTGCCAGCAGCGGATACAGGGGGAACACCATATATTTT.

CDR3: CSARDQNSGRETQYF. DNA of the CDR3: TGCAGTGCTAGAGATCAAAATAGCGGTAGGGAGACCCAGTACTTC. The chain recombines TRBV20-1 with TRBJ2-5; possibly TRBD2 for D (6 bases). V gave up 0 bases and J gave up 5 bases, with 16 bases separating them. CDR3 length: 15 residues. Germline assignment: CDR1 DFQATT and CDR2 SNEGSKA (reference sequence).

This clonotype was seen more than once but under ten times. The genes are TRBV11-1 and TRBJ1-2, with 8 bases identical to TRBD1. CDR1 is SGHAT and CDR2 is FQDESV in the germline V gene (reference sequence). This CDR3 has 13 residues. Germline trimming cut 5 bases from V and 4 bases from J; bases unmatched to any gene: 3. The chain's CDR3 is CASSPGGFYGYTF. The CDR3 DNA sequence: TGTGCCAGCAGCCCAGGGGGCTTCTATGGCTACACCTTC.

The V call is TRBV21-1, the J call TRBJ1-2; the table's D call, TRBD1, has no DNA check behind it. TRBV21-1 is a documented pseudogene. CDR3 size: 12 residues. DNA of the CDR3: TGTGCCAGCTCGGGACAGACCTATGGCTACACCTTC. Translated: CASSGQTYGYTF.

This clonotype was seen more than once but under ten times. The J gene is TRBJ1-6, the V gene TRBV6-1; D ambiguous. The V end lost 5 bases, the J end lost 2 bases, and 13 bases lay between the germline ends. This CDR3 has 16 residues. The germline gives CDR1 MNHNS, CDR2 SASEGT. The CDR3 region is CASSPALVTYNSPLHF. CDR3 coding DNA: TGTGCCAGCAGTCCCGCCCTAGTCACCTATAATTCACCCCTCCACTTT.

The chain has TRBV6-5 and TRBJ1-2; D unresolved. CDR1 is MNHEY and CDR2 is SVGAGI in the germline V gene. The CDR3 sequence is 14 residues long. Trimming stripped 0 bases from V and 2 bases from J, with 7 bases between. CDR3 protein: CASSYSPGNYGYTF. As DNA, the CDR3 is TGTGCCAGCAGTTACTCCCCCGGGAACTATGGCTACACCTTC.